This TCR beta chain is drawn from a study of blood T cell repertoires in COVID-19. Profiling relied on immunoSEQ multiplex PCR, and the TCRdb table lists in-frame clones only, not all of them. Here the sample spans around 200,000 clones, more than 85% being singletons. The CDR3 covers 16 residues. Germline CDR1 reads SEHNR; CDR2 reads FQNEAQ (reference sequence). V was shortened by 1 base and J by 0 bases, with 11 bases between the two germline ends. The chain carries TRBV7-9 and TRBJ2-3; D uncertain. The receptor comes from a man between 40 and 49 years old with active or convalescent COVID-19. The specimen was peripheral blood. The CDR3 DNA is TGTGCCAGCAGCTTAGGGGTAGCCACTAGCACAGATACGCAGTATTTT. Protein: CASSLGVATSTDTQYF. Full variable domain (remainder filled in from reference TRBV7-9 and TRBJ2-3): DTGVSQNPRHKITKRGQNVTFRCDPISEHNRLYWYRQTLGQGPEFLTYFQNEAQLEKSRLLSDRFSAERPKGSFSTLEIQRTEQGDSAMYLCASSLGVATSTDTQYFGPGTRLTVL.